These 5 T cell receptor beta chains were all obtained from the same sample, sequenced in a study of T cells expressing NK-cell markers. TCRdb reprocessed the 5' RACE reads and stores each CDR3 protein as one record, lacking DNA. Recorded here are fewer than 300,000 distinct CDR3 sequences; the top ten clones represent around 4.3%. The source material was blood T cells: a sorted CD56 or NKG2C T cell subset, CD4+ or CD8+ T cells, or bulk PBMC T cells (not recorded which). The receptor source for this set is a woman between 18 and 69 years old in good health.

The chain joins TRBV5-1 to TRBJ2-1; without DNA, the TCRdb call of TRBD1 cannot be checked. Germline V lookup: CDR1 SGHRS, CDR2 YFSETQ. The CDR3 covers 11 residues. The CDR3 loop reads CASSLGAGQFF.

J is TRBJ2-3 and V is TRBV9. There are 16 residues in the CDR3. The germline gives CDR1 SGDLS, CDR2 YYNGEE. This CDR3 is CASSARIGEGTDTQYF.

The chain recombines TRBV29-1 with TRBJ1-2; the TCRdb call, TRBD1, lacks DNA for checking. This CDR3 has 14 amino acids. The germline V gene encodes CDR1 SQVTM and CDR2 ANQGSEA. The CDR3 loop is CSVEEPDRGYGYTF.

The chain carries TRBV15 and TRBJ1-1. This CDR3 has 14 residues. Germline CDR1 and CDR2: LNHNV and YYDKDF (reference sequence). CDR3 residues: CATSSIRLNTEAFF.

This chain joins TRBV4-2 and TRBJ1-4. The length of the CDR3 is 13 residues. CDR1 is LGHNA and CDR2 is YNFKEQ in the germline V gene. The CDR3 region is CASSVTVPEKLFF.